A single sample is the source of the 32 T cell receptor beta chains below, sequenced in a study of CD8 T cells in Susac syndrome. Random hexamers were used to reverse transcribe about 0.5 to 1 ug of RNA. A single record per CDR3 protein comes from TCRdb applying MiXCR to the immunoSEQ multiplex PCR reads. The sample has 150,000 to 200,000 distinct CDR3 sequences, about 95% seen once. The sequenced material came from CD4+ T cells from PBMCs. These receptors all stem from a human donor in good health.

The CDR3 region has the DNA TGTGCCAGCGCCAGGGGTTCCTACGAGCAGTACTTC. This gives the protein CASARGSYEQYF. V and J are TRBV3-1 and TRBJ2-7; TRBD1 might be the D (6 bases). CDR3 size: 12 residues. Trimming took off 8 bases at V and 1 base at J, with 9 bases between the two ends. Per germline, CDR1 LGHDT and CDR2 YNNKEL (reference sequence).

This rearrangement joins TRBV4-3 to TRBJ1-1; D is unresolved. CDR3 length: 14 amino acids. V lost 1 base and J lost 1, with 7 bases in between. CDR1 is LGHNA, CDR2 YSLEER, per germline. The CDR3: CASSQGGQNTEAFF. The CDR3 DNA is TGCGCCAGCAGCCAAGGTGGTCAGAACACTGAAGCTTTCTTT.

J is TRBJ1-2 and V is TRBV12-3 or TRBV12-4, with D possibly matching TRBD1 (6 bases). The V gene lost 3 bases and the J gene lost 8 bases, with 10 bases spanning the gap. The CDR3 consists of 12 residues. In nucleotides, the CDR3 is TGTGCCAGCAGTTTCCAGGGGCGAGGCTACACCTTC. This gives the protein CASSFQGRGYTF.

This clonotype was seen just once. The CDR3 coding sequence is TGCGCCAGCAGCCAAGATCGGACAGGGGGCGGCTATGGCTACACCTTC. Protein product: CASSQDRTGGGYGYTF. This rearrangement joins TRBV4-3 to TRBJ1-2; 11 bases match TRBD1. The CDR3 totals 16 residues. The ends lost 0 bases at V and 4 bases at J; junction bases unmatched: 4. Germline CDR1 is LGHNA and CDR2 is YSLEER.

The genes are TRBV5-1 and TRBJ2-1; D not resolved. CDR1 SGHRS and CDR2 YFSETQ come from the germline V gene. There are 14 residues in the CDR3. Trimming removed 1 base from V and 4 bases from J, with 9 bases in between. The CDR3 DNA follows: TGCGCCAGCAGCTTGAACCCCGAATACAATGAGCAGTTCTTC. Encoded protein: CASSLNPEYNEQFF.

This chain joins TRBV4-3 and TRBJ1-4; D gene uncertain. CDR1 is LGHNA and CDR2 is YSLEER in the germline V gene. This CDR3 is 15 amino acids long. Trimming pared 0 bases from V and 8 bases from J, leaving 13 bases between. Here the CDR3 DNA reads TGCGCCAGCAGCCAAGATCGGAGGGTAATGGAAAAACTGTTTTTT. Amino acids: CASSQDRRVMEKLFF.

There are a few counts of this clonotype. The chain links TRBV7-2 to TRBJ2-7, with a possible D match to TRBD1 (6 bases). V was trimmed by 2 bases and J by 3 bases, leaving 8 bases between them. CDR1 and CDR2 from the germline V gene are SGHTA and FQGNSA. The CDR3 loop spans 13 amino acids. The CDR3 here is CASSLKQGYEQYF. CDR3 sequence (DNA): TGTGCCAGCAGCTTAAAACAGGGCTACGAGCAGTACTTC.

As DNA, the CDR3 is TGTGCCAGCAGCGTCGGAAGACTAGCGGGTATCTACGAGCAGTACTTC. Translating gives CASSVGRLAGIYEQYF. The chain carries TRBV9 and TRBJ2-7; TRBD2 matches at 10 bases. The trim removed 2 bases at V and 3 bases at J, leaving 8 bases unmatched. The CDR3 extends over 16 amino acids. Germline V lookup: CDR1 SGDLS, CDR2 YYNGEE. Full variable domain (rest looked up from reference TRBV9 and TRBJ2-7): DSGVTQTPKHLITATGQRVTLRCSPRSGDLSVYWYQQSLDQGLQFLIQYYNGEERAKGNILERFSAQQFPDLHSELNLSSLELGDSALYFCASSVGRLAGIYEQYFGPGTRLTVT.

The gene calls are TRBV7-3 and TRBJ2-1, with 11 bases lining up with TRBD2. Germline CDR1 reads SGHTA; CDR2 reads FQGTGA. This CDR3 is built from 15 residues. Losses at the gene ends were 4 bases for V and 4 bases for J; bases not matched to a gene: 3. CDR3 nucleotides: TGTGCCAGCAGCTATCGACTAGCGGGGTACAATGAGCAGTTCTTC. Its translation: CASSYRLAGYNEQFF.

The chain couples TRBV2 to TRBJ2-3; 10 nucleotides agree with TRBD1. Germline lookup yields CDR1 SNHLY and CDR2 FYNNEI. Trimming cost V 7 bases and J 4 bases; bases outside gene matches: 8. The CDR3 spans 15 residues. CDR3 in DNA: TGTGCCAGCAAATTAGACAGGGGGCGGCCAGATACGCAGTATTTT. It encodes CASKLDRGRPDTQYF.

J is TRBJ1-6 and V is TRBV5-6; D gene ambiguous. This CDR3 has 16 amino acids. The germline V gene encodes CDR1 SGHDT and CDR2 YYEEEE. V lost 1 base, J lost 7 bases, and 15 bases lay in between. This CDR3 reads CASSLRSGITNSPLHF. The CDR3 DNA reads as TGTGCCAGCAGCTTGAGGTCAGGTATAACCAATTCACCCCTCCACTTT.

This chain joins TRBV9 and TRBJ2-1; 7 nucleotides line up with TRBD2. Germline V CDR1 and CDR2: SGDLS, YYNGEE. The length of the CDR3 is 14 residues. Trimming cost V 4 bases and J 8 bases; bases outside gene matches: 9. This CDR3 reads CASSIGGGYDEQFF. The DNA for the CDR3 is TGTGCCAGCAGCATCGGGGGAGGGTATGATGAGCAGTTCTTC.

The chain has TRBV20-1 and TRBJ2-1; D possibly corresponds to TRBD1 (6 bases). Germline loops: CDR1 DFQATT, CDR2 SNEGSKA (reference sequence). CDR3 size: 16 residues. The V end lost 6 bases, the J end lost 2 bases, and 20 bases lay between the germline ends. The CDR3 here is CSAPGTLGGPYNEQFF. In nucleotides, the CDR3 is TGCAGTGCCCCGGGGACCTTAGGGGGACCCTACAATGAGCAGTTCTTC.

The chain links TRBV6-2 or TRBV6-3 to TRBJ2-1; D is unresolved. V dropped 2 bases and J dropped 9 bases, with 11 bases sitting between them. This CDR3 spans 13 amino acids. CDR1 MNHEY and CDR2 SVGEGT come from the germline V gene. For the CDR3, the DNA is TGTGCCAGCAGTTACGGGTTTATCGGTGAGCAGTTCTTC. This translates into CASSYGFIGEQFF.

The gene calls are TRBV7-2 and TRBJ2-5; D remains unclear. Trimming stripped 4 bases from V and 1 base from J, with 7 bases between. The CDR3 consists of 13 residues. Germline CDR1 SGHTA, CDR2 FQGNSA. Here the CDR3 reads CASSWRPQETQYF. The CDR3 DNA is TGTGCCAGCAGCTGGCGCCCCCAAGAGACCCAGTACTTC.

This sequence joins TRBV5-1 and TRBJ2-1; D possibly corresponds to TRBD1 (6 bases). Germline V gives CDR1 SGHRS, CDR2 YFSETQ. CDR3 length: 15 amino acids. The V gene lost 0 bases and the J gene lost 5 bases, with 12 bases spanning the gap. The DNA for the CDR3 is TGCGCCAGCAGCTTGGCCGGGACACCCGACAATGAGCAGTTCTTC. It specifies CASSLAGTPDNEQFF.

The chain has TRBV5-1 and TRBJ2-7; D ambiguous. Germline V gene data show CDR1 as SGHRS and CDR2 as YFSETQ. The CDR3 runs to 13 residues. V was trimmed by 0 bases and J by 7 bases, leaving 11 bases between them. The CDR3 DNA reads TGCGCCAGCAGCTTGGAACCGGTCGGGGAGCAGTACTTC. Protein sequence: CASSLEPVGEQYF.

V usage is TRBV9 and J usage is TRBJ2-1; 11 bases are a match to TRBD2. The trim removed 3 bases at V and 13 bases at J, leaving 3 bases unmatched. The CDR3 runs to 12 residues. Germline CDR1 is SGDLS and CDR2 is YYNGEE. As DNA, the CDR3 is TGTGCCAGCAGCGATGGGACTAGCGGCCAGTTCTTC. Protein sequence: CASSDGTSGQFF.

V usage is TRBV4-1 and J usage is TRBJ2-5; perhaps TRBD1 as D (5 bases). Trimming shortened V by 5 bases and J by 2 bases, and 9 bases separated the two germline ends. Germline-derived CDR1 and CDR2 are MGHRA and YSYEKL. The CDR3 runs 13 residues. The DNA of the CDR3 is TGCGCCAGCAGCAAGACAGAGCAAGAGACCCAGTACTTC. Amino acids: CASSKTEQETQYF.

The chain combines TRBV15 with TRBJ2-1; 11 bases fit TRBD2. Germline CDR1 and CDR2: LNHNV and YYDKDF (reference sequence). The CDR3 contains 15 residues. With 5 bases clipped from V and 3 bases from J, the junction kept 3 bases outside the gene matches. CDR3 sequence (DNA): TGTGCCACCAGCCCCGGGACTAGCGGCTACAATGAGCAGTTCTTC. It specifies CATSPGTSGYNEQFF.

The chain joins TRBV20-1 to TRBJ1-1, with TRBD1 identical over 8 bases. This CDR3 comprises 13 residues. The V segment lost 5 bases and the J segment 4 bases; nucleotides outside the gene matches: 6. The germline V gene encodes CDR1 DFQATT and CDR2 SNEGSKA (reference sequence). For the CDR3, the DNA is TGCAGTGCTCCAAACAGGGGGGTCACTGAAGCTTTCTTT. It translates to CSAPNRGVTEAFF.

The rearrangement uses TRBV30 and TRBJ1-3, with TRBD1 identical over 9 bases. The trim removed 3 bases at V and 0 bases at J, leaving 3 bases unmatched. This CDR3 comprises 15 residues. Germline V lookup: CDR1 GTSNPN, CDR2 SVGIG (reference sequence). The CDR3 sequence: CAWRGQGYSGNTIYF. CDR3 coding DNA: TGTGCCTGGAGAGGACAGGGGTACTCTGGAAACACCATATATTTT.

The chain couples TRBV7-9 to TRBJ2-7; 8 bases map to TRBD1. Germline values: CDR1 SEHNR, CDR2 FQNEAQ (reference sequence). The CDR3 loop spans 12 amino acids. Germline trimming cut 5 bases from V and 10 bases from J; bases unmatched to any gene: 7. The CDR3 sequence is CASSPTGGKQYF. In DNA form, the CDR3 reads TGTGCCAGCAGCCCTACAGGGGGGAAACAGTACTTC. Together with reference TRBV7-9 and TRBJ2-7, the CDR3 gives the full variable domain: DTGVSQNPRHKITKRGQNVTFRCDPISEHNRLYWYRQTLGQGPEFLTYFQNEAQLEKSRLLSDRFSAERPKGSFSTLEIQRTEQGDSAMYLCASSPTGGKQYFGPGTRLTVT.

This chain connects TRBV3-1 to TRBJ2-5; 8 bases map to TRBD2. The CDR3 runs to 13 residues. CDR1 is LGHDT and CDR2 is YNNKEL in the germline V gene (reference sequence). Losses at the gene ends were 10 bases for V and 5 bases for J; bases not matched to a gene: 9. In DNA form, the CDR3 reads TGTGCCACGACTGGACTAGCCGGGGAGACCCAGTACTTC. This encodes CATTGLAGETQYF.

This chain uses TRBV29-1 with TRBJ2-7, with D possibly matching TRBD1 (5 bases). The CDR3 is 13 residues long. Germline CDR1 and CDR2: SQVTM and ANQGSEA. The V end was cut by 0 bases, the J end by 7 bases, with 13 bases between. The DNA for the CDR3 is TGCAGCGTTGAAGATGAAACAAAGGGGGAGCAGTACTTC. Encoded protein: CSVEDETKGEQYF.

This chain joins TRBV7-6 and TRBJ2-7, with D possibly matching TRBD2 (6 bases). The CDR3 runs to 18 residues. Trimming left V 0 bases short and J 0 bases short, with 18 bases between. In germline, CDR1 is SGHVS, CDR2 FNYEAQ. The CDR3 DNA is TGTGCCAGCAGCTTAGCCTGGGGGACTCCAGAAAGCTCCTACGAGCAGTACTTC. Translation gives CASSLAWGTPESSYEQYF.

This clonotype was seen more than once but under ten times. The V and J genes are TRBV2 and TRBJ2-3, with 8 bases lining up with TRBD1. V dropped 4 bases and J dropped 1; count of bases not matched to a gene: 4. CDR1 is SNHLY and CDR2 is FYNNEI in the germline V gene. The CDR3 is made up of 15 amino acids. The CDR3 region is CASSVGTGGTDTQYF. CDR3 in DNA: TGTGCCAGCAGTGTGGGGACAGGCGGCACAGATACGCAGTATTTT.

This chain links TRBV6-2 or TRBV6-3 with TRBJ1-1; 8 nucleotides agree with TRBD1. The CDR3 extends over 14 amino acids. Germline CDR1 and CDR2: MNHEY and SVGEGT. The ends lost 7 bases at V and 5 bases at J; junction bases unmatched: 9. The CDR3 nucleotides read TGTGCCAGCAACGACAGGGGAGCGGAGACTGAAGCTTTCTTT. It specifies CASNDRGAETEAFF.

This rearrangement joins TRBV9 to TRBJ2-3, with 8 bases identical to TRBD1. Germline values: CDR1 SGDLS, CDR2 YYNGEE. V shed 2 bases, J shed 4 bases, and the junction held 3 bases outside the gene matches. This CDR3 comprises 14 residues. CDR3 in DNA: TGTGCCAGCAGCGTGACAGGGGACGCAGATACGCAGTATTTT. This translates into CASSVTGDADTQYF.

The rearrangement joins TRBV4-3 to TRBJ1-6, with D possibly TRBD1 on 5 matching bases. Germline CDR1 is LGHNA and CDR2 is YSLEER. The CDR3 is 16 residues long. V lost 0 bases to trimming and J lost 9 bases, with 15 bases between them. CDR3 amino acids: CASSQDEGRAASPLHF. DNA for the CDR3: TGCGCCAGCAGCCAAGATGAAGGCAGGGCGGCTTCACCCCTCCACTTT.

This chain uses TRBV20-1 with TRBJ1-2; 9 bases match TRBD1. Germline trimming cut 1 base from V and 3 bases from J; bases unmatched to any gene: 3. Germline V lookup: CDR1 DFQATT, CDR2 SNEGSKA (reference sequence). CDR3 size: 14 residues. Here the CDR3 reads CSARGQGDYYGYTF. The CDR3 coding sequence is TGCAGTGCTAGAGGACAGGGGGACTACTATGGCTACACCTTC.

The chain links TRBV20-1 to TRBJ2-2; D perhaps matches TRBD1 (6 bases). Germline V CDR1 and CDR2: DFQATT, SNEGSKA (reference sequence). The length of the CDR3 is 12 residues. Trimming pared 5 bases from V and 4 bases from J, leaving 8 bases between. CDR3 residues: CSAPTGTGELFF. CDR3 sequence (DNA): TGCAGTGCTCCGACAGGCACCGGGGAGCTGTTTTTT.